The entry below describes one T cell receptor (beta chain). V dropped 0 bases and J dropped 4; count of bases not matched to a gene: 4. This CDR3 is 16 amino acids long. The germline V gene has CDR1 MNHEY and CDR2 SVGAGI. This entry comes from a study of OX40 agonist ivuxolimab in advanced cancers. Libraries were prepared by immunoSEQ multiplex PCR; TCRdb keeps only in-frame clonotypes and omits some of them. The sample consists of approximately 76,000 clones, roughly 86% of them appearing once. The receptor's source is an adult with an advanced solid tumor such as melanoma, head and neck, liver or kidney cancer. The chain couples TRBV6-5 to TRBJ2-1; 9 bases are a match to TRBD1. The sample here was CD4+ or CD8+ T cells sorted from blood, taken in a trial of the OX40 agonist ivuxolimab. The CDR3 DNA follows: TGTGCCAGCAGTTACTCGTCAGGGACAGGGTACAATGAGCAGTTCTTC. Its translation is CASSYSSGTGYNEQFF.